This TCR beta chain derives from a study of beta chain features in type 1 diabetes (dated by TCRdb to between 2017 and 2018). About the full investigation: Mean age, gender distribution, total cell number and subset yield did not differ between patients and healthy donors. A total of about 110 million sorted cells were examined across all samples, and the number of cells per subset was strongly correlated with RNA yield. The study compared TCRB repertoires of sorted circulating CD4+ T cell subsets between recently diagnosed type 1 diabetes patients and matched healthy donors. Regulatory and stem cell-like memory subsets were obtained from only 8 patients and roughly 8 healthy donors, while naive and central memory subsets were obtained from all 30 or so donors. The full study reports these points: Because cDNA was sequenced instead of genomic DNA, activated cells with high expression could be over-represented, although the groups did not differ in activation or CD3 levels. At VDJ recombination sites, patients with type 1 diabetes made fewer insertions and deleted more nucleotides, a pattern implying thymic rearrangement abnormalities. The naive, central memory and regulatory TCRB repertoires appeared to resemble one another more closely among patients than among healthy donors. Because small numbers of individuals were included in the HLA sub-analyses, any influence of HLA type on TCRB rearrangement was left unresolved. In all four CD4+ subsets, TCRB CDR3 length was moderately but significantly shorter in type 1 diabetes patients. PCR might favor shorter templates, but patient and control samples were amplified and corrected together, so any skew would affect both groups equally.

Each donor gave one peripheral blood draw, averaging approximately 0.11 L, which was collected into heparinised tubes. A BD FACSAria II and a panel including CD45RO, CCR7, CD25, CD127, CD95 and CD27 were used to sort naive, central memory, regulatory and stem cell-like memory CD4+ T cells. A purity above 98% was achieved for all sorted populations. PBMCs were isolated right away by Lymphoprep density gradient centrifugation and were stained directly, without culture. Samples were stained and sorted in pairs, with one healthy donor and one patient per experiment, so that batch effects were minimized. A word on this clone: Its antigen is currently not known. A read error may produce the germline difference seen at one junction end.

The entire amount of isolated RNA was reverse transcribed using the High Capacity cDNA Reverse Transcription Kit, so the sequenced TCRB transcripts were expressed ones. Deep immunoSEQ sequencing was applied to naive, central memory and regulatory T cell samples, giving an average of roughly 3.3 million total reads per sample. Sorted cells were lysed in RLT buffer, and RNA was extracted using DNase-treated RNeasy Micro or Mini kits according to cell number. To prevent cross-contamination, each cell subset was processed individually, whereas patient and healthy donor samples were processed jointly. TCRB sequences were amplified from cDNA with the immunoSEQ multiplex PCR, producing 87-bp fragments spanning the CDR3 region. Amplicons were sequenced on the Illumina HiSeq platform. In the source study's methods: PCR bias was corrected computationally using synthetic template baselines, and reads within Hamming distance 2 were collapsed, with unmergeable singletons discarded. Reads were aligned against IMGT to assign V, D and J genes, CDR3 length and insertions or deletions at six rearrangement sites. Within each subset, clonotype counts were normalized to sorted cell number, after which true diversity and Gini coefficients were computed with the tcR R package. Repertoire sharing was quantified using the overlap coefficient calculated on TCRB nucleotide sequences. Out-of-frame TCRB sequences from naive cells were analyzed as a proxy for the pre-selection repertoire. TCRdb carries this immuneACCESS record with in-frame sequences only. Its versions omit some clonotypes, under half of them owing to an unresolved V gene in the studies checked, with the rest unexplained. The D gene and trimming were derived from the DNA, and the V and J assignments and clone size from that table. Across this sample there are 620,000 or so clones, with around 16% seen only once. Jointly, the top ten make up about 0.093% of the sample.

The origin of this receptor is a man between 18 and 29 years old in good health. The sequenced sample was naive CD4+ T cells from blood. What this sample's cell subset or site label stands for: true naive CD4+ T cells.

The CDR3 reads as follows: CASSLGAGNTEAFF. Read as DNA, the sequence is TGTGCCAGTAGCTTAGGGGCAGGGAACACTGAAGCTTTCTTT. Here the chain combines TRBV7-3 and TRBJ1-1, with TRBD1 tentatively as D gene (5 bases match). The CDR3 numbers 14 residues from cysteine through phenylalanine. Of all the DNA, just the CDR3 is kept, 42 bases in frame from base 1. According to the germline V gene, CDR1 reads SGHTA and CDR2 reads FQGTGA.